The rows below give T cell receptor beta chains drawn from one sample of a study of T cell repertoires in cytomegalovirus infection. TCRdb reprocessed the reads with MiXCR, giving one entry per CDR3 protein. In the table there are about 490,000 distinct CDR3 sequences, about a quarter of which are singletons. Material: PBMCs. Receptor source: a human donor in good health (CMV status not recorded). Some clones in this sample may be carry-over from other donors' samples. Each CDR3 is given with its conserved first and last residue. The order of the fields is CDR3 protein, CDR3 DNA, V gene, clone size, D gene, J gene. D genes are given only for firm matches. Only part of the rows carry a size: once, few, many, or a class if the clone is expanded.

CASSTLPPQPQHF | TGTGCCAGCAGTACCCTCCCCCCTCAGCCCCAGCATTTT | TRBV28 | few | NA | TRBJ1-5
CATSEQSRAADTQYF | TGTGCCACCAGTGAACAGTCTCGGGCCGCAGATACGCAGTATTTT | TRBV24-1 | NA | NA | TRBJ2-3
CASSLSGSFSYNEQFF | TGTGCCAGCAGCTTATCTGGGAGCTTCTCCTACAATGAGCAGTTCTTC | TRBV11-2 | NA | NA | TRBJ2-1
CASSLAWGGEETQYF | TGTGCCAGCAGCTTAGCCTGGGGGGGCGAAGAGACCCAGTACTTC | TRBV7-6 | NA | NA | TRBJ2-5
CASSYGTSGRHEQFF | TGTGCCAGCAGTTACGGGACTAGCGGGAGACATGAGCAGTTCTTC | TRBV6-6 | NA | TRBD2 | TRBJ2-1
CASRGTGNGYTF | TGTGCCAGCAGGGGGACAGGCAATGGCTACACCTTC | TRBV6-4 | NA | TRBD1 | TRBJ1-2
CASRSSGADQPQHF | TGTGCCAGCAGATCCTCAGGGGCAGATCAGCCCCAGCATTTT | TRBV6-2/TRBV6-3 | few | NA | TRBJ1-5
CASSLETGIGYTF | TGTGCCAGCAGCTTAGAGACAGGGATCGGCTACACCTTC | TRBV5-4 | NA | TRBD1 | TRBJ1-2
CASSRPLQGAREKLFF | TGTGCCAGCAGCCGCCCATTACAGGGGGCTCGCGAAAAACTGTTTTTT | TRBV7-9 | once | TRBD1 | TRBJ1-4
CASSLELGRDTQYF | TGTGCCAGCAGCTTGGAACTCGGGCGGGATACGCAGTATTTT | TRBV7-8 | few | NA | TRBJ2-3
CASSYSTGRGYTF | TGTGCCAGCAGTTACTCGACAGGGAGGGGCTACACCTTC | TRBV6-2/TRBV6-3 | NA | TRBD1 | TRBJ1-2
CASSPLPEGPSNEQFF | TGTGCCAGCAGCCCGCTGCCGGAGGGACCCTCCAATGAGCAGTTCTTC | TRBV6-1 | many | NA | TRBJ2-1
CATSRADQPQHF | TGTGCCACCAGCCGCGCAGACCAGCCCCAGCATTTT | TRBV15 | many | NA | TRBJ1-5
CASSKGLAGEWETQYF | TGTGCCAGCAGCAAGGGACTAGCGGGAGAATGGGAGACCCAGTACTTC | TRBV12-3/TRBV12-4 | NA | TRBD2 | TRBJ2-5
CASSPPDGQGAGTEAFF | TGTGCCAGCAGCCCACCCGACGGACAGGGGGCCGGCACTGAAGCTTTCTTT | TRBV7-9 | NA | TRBD1 | TRBJ1-1
CSARAPPRIQETQYF | TGCAGTGCTAGAGCCCCCCCCAGGATCCAAGAGACCCAGTACTTC | TRBV20-1 | NA | NA | TRBJ2-5
CASSPQTGLREKLFF | TGTGCCAGCAGCCCCCAGACAGGCTTGCGCGAAAAACTGTTTTTT | TRBV28 | few | NA | TRBJ1-4
CASSYPGLYEQYF | TGTGCCAGCAGTTACCCGGGACTCTACGAGCAGTACTTC | TRBV6-2/TRBV6-3 | NA | NA | TRBJ2-7
CASSLAGRASYNEQFF | TGTGCCAGCTCACTCGCCGGGCGGGCTTCCTACAATGAGCAGTTCTTC | TRBV18 | NA | NA | TRBJ2-1
CASSLEGTTEAFF | TGTGCCAGCAGCTTGGAGGGGACCACTGAAGCTTTCTTT | TRBV7-9 | NA | NA | TRBJ1-1
CASSNSGTGKAFF | TGTGCCAGCAGTAATTCGGGAACAGGGAAAGCTTTCTTT | TRBV2 | NA | NA | TRBJ1-1
CASSNSLTDTQYF | TGTGCCAGTAGTAACAGTCTCACAGATACGCAGTATTTT | TRBV19 | NA | NA | TRBJ2-3
CATKADEKLFF | TGTGCCACCAAAGCAGATGAAAAACTGTTTTTT | TRBV7-4 | NA | NA | TRBJ1-4
CASSPRDRGRHEQFF | TGTGCCAGCAGCCCCCGGGACAGGGGGCGCCATGAGCAGTTCTTC | TRBV9 | NA | TRBD1 | TRBJ2-1
CASSRELNTEAFF | TGTGCCAGCAGTAGGGAGTTGAACACTGAAGCTTTCTTT | TRBV2 | few | NA | TRBJ1-1